The 28 T cell receptor beta chains listed next were all sequenced from one sample in a study of shared clonotypes between healthy human individuals (dated by TCRdb to about 2020). Library preparation was by the immunoSEQ multiplex PCR assay. Drawn from immuneACCESS, this table holds only the in-frame rearrangements with V and J called that TCRdb kept. Clones are partly lost; checked studies trace under half to an unresolved V gene and leave the rest unexplained. The sample records 2 million to 2.5 million clones, approximately 96% of which are singletons. 0.13% of the sample is in the top ten clones. What was sequenced was naive CD4+ T cells sorted from blood. The cell subset or site label for this specimen denotes: CD45RA+ positively selected. These receptors were collected from a man between 18 and 29 years old in good health.

This rearrangement joins TRBV30 to TRBJ1-2; no clear D. CDR3 length equals 14 residues. Germline V gives CDR1 GTSNPN, CDR2 SVGIG (reference sequence). V was cut by 0 bases and J by 3 bases, with 11 bases left in between. CDR3 in amino acids: CAWSVRKTDYGYTF. For the CDR3, the DNA is TGTGCCTGGAGTGTACGTAAGACGGACTATGGCTACACCTTC.

This clone was counted once. V gene TRBV30 combines with J gene TRBJ2-5; 13 bases align to TRBD2. The CDR3 runs 15 residues. Germline V gene data show CDR1 as GTSNPN and CDR2 as SVGIG (reference sequence). Germline trimming cut 2 bases from V and 3 bases from J; bases unmatched to any gene: 3. The CDR3 loop is CAWSPGTSGEETQYF. As DNA, the CDR3 is TGTGCCTGGAGTCCCGGGACTAGCGGGGAAGAGACCCAGTACTTC.

This chain links TRBV28 with TRBJ1-5; D unresolved. The germline V gene has CDR1 MDHEN and CDR2 SYDVKM. The V end lost 4 bases, the J end lost 7 bases, and 17 bases lay between the germline ends. This CDR3 has 15 residues. In DNA form, the CDR3 reads TGTGCCAGCAGTTCCTCCGGCAGGATGAGGCAGCCCCAGCATTTT. As protein: CASSSSGRMRQPQHF.

V and J are TRBV5-1 and TRBJ1-3; D remains ambiguous. CDR1 SGHRS and CDR2 YFSETQ come from the germline V gene. The ends were cut back, 4 bases at V and 0 bases at J, with 8 bases in the middle. The CDR3 covers 14 residues. The CDR3 region has the DNA TGCGCCAGCAGCACGGGTCTCTCTGGAAACACCATATATTTT. As protein: CASSTGLSGNTIYF.

There are a few counts of this clone. A read error may produce the germline difference seen at one junction end. This chain joins TRBV28 and TRBJ1-1, with D unresolved. This CDR3 spans 12 amino acids. Germline V gene sequence: CDR1 MDHEN, CDR2 SYDVKM. CDR3 DNA: TGTGCCAGCAGTTTTAGGAACGCTGAAGCTTTCTTT. Protein sequence: CASSFRNAEAFF.

J is TRBJ2-5 and V is TRBV6-1, with TRBD2 matching over 10 bases. V was clipped by 2 bases and J by 5 bases; unmatched bases: 5. The CDR3 runs to 15 residues. Per germline, CDR1 MNHNS and CDR2 SASEGT. The CDR3 nucleotides are TGTGCCAGCAGTGAACTAGCGGGAGTGCGGGAGACCCAGTACTTC. Protein sequence: CASSELAGVRETQYF.

The J gene is TRBJ2-2, the V gene TRBV10-2, with D maybe TRBD2 (6 bases). Trimming shortened V by 2 bases and J by 1 base, and 14 bases separated the two germline ends. The CDR3 covers 17 residues. Looked up from germline, CDR1 is WSHSY and CDR2 is SAAADI. The CDR3 sequence is CASSEPIGRWNTGELFF. CDR3 sequence (DNA): TGCGCCAGCAGTGAGCCTATTGGGAGGTGGAACACCGGGGAGCTGTTTTTT.

This sequence joins TRBV27 and TRBJ2-1; D not certain. The germline V gene has CDR1 MNHEY and CDR2 SMNVEV (reference sequence). Trimming took off 6 bases at V and 3 bases at J, with 15 bases between the two ends. CDR3 size: 15 residues. In nucleotides, the CDR3 is TGTGCCAGCAGCTCTACCCTAAGGTACTACAATGAGCAGTTCTTC. Its translation is CASSSTLRYYNEQFF.

The chain combines TRBV7-8 with TRBJ2-3; TRBD2 might be the D (6 bases). Germline V gene data show CDR1 as SGHVS and CDR2 as FQNEAQ. The length of the CDR3 is 14 residues. V lost 8 bases, J lost 0 bases, and 12 bases lay in between. The CDR3 protein is CASGMGTSTDTQYF. The CDR3 DNA is TGTGCCAGCGGAATGGGGACTAGCACAGATACGCAGTATTTT.

This chain joins TRBV11-2 and TRBJ2-3; weak D call: TRBD1 (5 bases). V was pared by 5 bases and J by 6 bases, with 18 bases between. Per germline, CDR1 SGHAT and CDR2 FQNNGV. The CDR3 consists of 15 residues. The CDR3 loop reads CASSPISGIIDTQYF. CDR3 bases: TGTGCCAGCAGCCCCATATCAGGGATCATTGATACGCAGTATTTT.

About this clone: The same CDR3 is also encoded by other DNA sequences in this sample. V and J are TRBV19 and TRBJ1-6; D gene ambiguous. CDR1 and CDR2 from the germline V gene are LNHDA and SQIVND (reference sequence). The CDR3 extends over 13 amino acids. V was trimmed by 2 bases and J by 7 bases, leaving 6 bases between them. The CDR3 loop reads CASSIPGNSPLHF. The CDR3 DNA sequence: TGTGCCAGTAGTATACCGGGGAATTCACCCCTCCACTTT.

The genes are TRBV5-1 and TRBJ2-5, with D possibly matching TRBD2 (5 bases). This CDR3 contains 14 residues. Germline V gene data show CDR1 as SGHRS and CDR2 as YFSETQ. Trimming left V 3 bases short and J 7 bases short, with 16 bases between. CDR3 nucleotides: TGCGCCAGCAGCTCGACGACAATAGAGGGGACCCAGTACTTC. Translating gives CASSSTTIEGTQYF.

This clone was counted once. The chain has TRBV28 and TRBJ1-3, with no clear D. The germline V and J ends were trimmed by 1 base and 0 bases, with 13 bases remaining between them. The CDR3 consists of 17 residues. The V gene's germline CDR1 is MDHEN and CDR2 SYDVKM. DNA of the CDR3: TGTGCCAGCAGTTTATCCGGAGGCGCAACCTCTGGAAACACCATATATTTT. Its protein is CASSLSGGATSGNTIYF.

This rearrangement joins TRBV2 to TRBJ2-7; 9 bases line up with TRBD1. With V trimmed by 4 bases and J by 3 bases, 10 bases remained unmatched. Germline assignment: CDR1 SNHLY and CDR2 FYNNEI. The CDR3 runs 16 residues. The CDR3 nucleotides are TGTGCCAGCAGTGGAAGCGGACAGGGGAAACTCTACGAGCAGTACTTC. As protein: CASSGSGQGKLYEQYF.

V usage is TRBV7-8 and J usage is TRBJ1-1; a possible D gene is TRBD1 (5 bases). The CDR3 is made up of 14 amino acids. V was pared by 5 bases and J by 3 bases, with 13 bases between. Germline V gives CDR1 SGHVS, CDR2 FQNEAQ. The chain's CDR3 is CASSLGPGDTEAFF. In DNA form, the CDR3 reads TGTGCCAGCAGCCTGGGACCTGGGGACACTGAAGCTTTCTTT.

This rearrangement joins TRBV5-6 to TRBJ2-7, with TRBD2 matching 10 bases. The CDR3 contains 14 residues. V shed 4 bases, J shed 7 bases, and the junction held 8 bases outside the gene matches. Germline assignment: CDR1 SGHDT and CDR2 YYEEEE. CDR3 DNA: TGTGCCAGCAGCCCGCTAGCGGGAGTCATTGAGCAGTACTTC. It is translated as CASSPLAGVIEQYF.

This clone has a single count. V usage is TRBV5-6 and J usage is TRBJ1-5; 7 bases fit TRBD1. V dropped 1 base and J dropped 2; count of bases not matched to a gene: 6. The CDR3 has 16 amino acids. Germline V gene lookup returns CDR1 SGHDT and CDR2 YYEEEE. The CDR3 here is CASSLYGRGGNQPQHF. In nucleotides, the CDR3 is TGTGCCAGCAGCTTGTACGGCAGGGGGGGCAATCAGCCCCAGCATTTT.

This clone was observed a handful of times. The sample has other DNA sequences that encode this CDR3 too. The chain joins TRBV20-1 to TRBJ2-1; no definite D call. Trimming stripped 5 bases from V and 9 bases from J, with 8 bases between. The length of the CDR3 is 10 residues. Per germline, CDR1 DFQATT and CDR2 SNEGSKA (reference sequence). CDR3 in amino acids: CSAERGEQFF. The CDR3 DNA reads TGCAGTGCTGAACGTGGTGAGCAGTTCTTC.

Regarding this clone: The same CDR3 arises from other DNA sequences in this sample as well. The V call is TRBV5-1, the J call TRBJ2-7, with 10 bases lining up with TRBD1. This CDR3 spans 15 amino acids. Germline V gene sequence: CDR1 SGHRS, CDR2 YFSETQ. Unmatched junction bases numbered 3, after V lost 2 bases and J lost 1 base. CDR3 sequence reads: CASSFGQGGSYEQYF. The CDR3 bases are TGCGCCAGCAGCTTCGGACAGGGGGGATCCTACGAGCAGTACTTC.

This clone was seen a few times. This chain joins TRBV7-9 and TRBJ1-2; D is ambiguous. There are 14 residues in the CDR3. Germline lookup yields CDR1 SEHNR and CDR2 FQNEAQ (reference sequence). Trimming left V 3 bases short and J 3 bases short, with 11 bases between. For the CDR3, the DNA is TGTGCCAGCAGCTTGGGCGCGGATCACTATGGCTACACCTTC. It specifies CASSLGADHYGYTF.

The chain combines TRBV7-9 with TRBJ1-1; D is unclear. Between the trimmed V and J ends, which lost 5 bases and 6 bases, there was a span of 7 bases. Germline loops: CDR1 SEHNR, CDR2 FQNEAQ (reference sequence). The CDR3 contains 11 residues. The DNA of the CDR3 is TGTGCCAGCAGCCTTGCCTCTGAAGCTTTCTTT. Protein sequence: CASSLASEAFF.

This chain uses TRBV11-2 with TRBJ2-7; a possible D gene is TRBD1 (5 bases). From germline, CDR1 is SGHAT and CDR2 FQNNGV. This CDR3 has 13 amino acids. V lost 7 bases and J 7 bases, leaving 17 bases between the germline ends. CDR3 protein: CASTREVYDEQYF. Here the CDR3 DNA reads TGTGCCAGCACCAGGGAAGTCTACGATGAGCAGTACTTC.

The V call is TRBV27, the J call TRBJ2-2, with a tentative D call TRBD2 (5 bases). There are 14 residues in the CDR3. The V gene's germline CDR1 is MNHEY and CDR2 SMNVEV (reference sequence). V was pared by 5 bases and J by 4 bases, with 11 bases between. The CDR3 nucleotides read TGTGCCAGCAGTATGAGGGTCTTCACCGGGGAGCTGTTTTTT. Protein product: CASSMRVFTGELFF.

The table lists this clone with a few counts. The chain is built from TRBV4-1 and TRBJ1-2; D perhaps matches TRBD1 (5 bases). Looked up from germline, CDR1 is MGHRA and CDR2 is YSYEKL. There are 13 residues in the CDR3. Trimming pared 0 bases from V and 14 bases from J, leaving 16 bases between. CDR3 bases: TGCGCCAGCAGCCAAGATCTTGGTACAGGTAGAACCTTC. Its translation: CASSQDLGTGRTF.

With respect to this clone: At one of its ends the junction is not consistent with the germline gene, which may arise from a read error. V is TRBV10-2 and J is TRBJ1-1; maybe TRBD1 (6 bases). CDR3 size: 14 residues. Germline CDR1 and CDR2: WSHSY and SAAADI. The CDR3 sequence: CASTEGHGNTEAFF. The CDR3 nucleotides read TGCGCCAGCACTGAGGGACACGGGAACACTGAAGCTTTCTTT.

The V and J genes are TRBV4-1 and TRBJ2-7; 7 bases map to TRBD1. J gave up 3 bases and V 1 base, and 9 bases lay outside the gene matches. Germline CDR1 is MGHRA and CDR2 is YSYEKL. This CDR3 contains 16 residues. CDR3 bases: TGCGCCAGCAGCCAAGGAGCCGCCAGGGGGAACTACGAGCAGTACTTC. This gives the protein CASSQGAARGNYEQYF.

This clone came up once. This CDR3 is CASRAGTGIEGTQYF. For the CDR3, the DNA is TGTGCCAGCAGGGCCGGGACAGGGATAGAGGGGACCCAGTACTTC. This chain connects TRBV6-5 to TRBJ2-5; TRBD1 agrees at 9 bases. The V segment lost 6 bases and the J segment 7 bases; nucleotides outside the gene matches: 12. Per the germline V gene, CDR1 is MNHEY and CDR2 is SVGAGI. CDR3 length: 15 amino acids.

The gene calls are TRBV14 and TRBJ1-3, with D perhaps matching TRBD1 (5 bases). Trimming left V 0 bases short and J 2 bases short, with 14 bases between. Germline CDR1 and CDR2: SGHDN and FVKESK. CDR3 length: 17 residues. CDR3 residues: CASSQEFRVSTGNTIYF. In nucleotides, the CDR3 is TGTGCCAGCAGCCAAGAGTTCAGGGTTTCTACTGGAAACACCATATATTTT.